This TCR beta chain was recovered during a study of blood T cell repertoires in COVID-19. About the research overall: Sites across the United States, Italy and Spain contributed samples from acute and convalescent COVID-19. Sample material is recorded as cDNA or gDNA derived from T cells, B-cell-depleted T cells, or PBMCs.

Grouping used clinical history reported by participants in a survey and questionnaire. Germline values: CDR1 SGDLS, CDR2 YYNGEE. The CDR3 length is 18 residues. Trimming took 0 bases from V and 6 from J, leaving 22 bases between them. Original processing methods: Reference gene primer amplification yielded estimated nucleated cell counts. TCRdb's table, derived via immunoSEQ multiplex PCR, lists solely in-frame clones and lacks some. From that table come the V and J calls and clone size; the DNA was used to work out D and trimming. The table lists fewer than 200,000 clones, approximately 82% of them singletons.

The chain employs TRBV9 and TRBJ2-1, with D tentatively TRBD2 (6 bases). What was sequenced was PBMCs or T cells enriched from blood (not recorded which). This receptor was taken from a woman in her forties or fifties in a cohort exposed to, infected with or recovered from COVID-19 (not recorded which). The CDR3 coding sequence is TGTGCCAGCAGCGTAGAGCCCGGGGGTGGGCGTTATACCAATGAGCAGTTCTTC. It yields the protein CASSVEPGGGRYTNEQFF.